This TCR beta chain comes out of a study of CD8 T cells in Susac syndrome. The RNA input was about 0.5 to 1 ug, and it was reverse transcribed with random hexamers. TCR beta CDR3 was amplified by immunoSEQ multiplex PCR. This amplification extended across 54 Vbeta and 13 Jbeta segments. One entry per CDR3 protein results from TCRdb running MiXCR on the immunoSEQ multiplex PCR reads. The table lists about 190,000 distinct CDR3 sequences, around 93% of them singletons. Sequencing input: CD4+ T cells from PBMCs. This sequence originates from a human donor in good health.

The CDR3 DNA reads TGCGCCAGCAGCTTGAACCAGGGGGACAATCAGCCCCAGCATTTT. Amino acid sequence: CASSLNQGDNQPQHF. This rearrangement joins TRBV5-1 to TRBJ1-5; TRBD1 matches at 7 bases. With 1 base clipped from V and 3 bases from J, the junction kept 4 bases outside the gene matches. Germline assignment: CDR1 SGHRS and CDR2 YFSETQ. This CDR3 has 15 amino acids.